This T cell receptor beta chain was identified in a study of human T cells and chemical hapten exposure. About the study: There were per-sample TCR yield variations, arising mainly from small pooled library volume differences.

Each CDR3 protein gets one entry after TCRdb re-called the RACE reads with MiXCR. In the table there are some 97,000 distinct CDR3 sequences, 27% of which are singletons. Germline V gives CDR1 MNHNS, CDR2 SASEGT. Trimming pared 4 bases from V and 4 bases from J, leaving 17 bases between. The CDR3 is 15 residues long. This clonotype was seen a few times. The time point here: patch test 3, about 24 weeks after DPC sensitization. The treatment was: therapeutic diphenylcyclopropenone sensitization with weekly scalp DPC. This clonotype was obtained from a man aged 35-49 years with alopecia areata. Some clones in this sample may be carry-over from other donors' samples. This chain links TRBV6-1 with TRBJ2-7; TRBD1 might be the D (5 bases). This specimen was whole blood, taken in connection with sensitization to the hapten diphenylcyclopropenone (DPC). CDR3 sequence: CASSGLTTVSYEQYF. In DNA, the CDR3 is TGTGCCAGCAGTGGGCTAACGACAGTTTCATACGAGCAGTACTTC.